The 14 T cell receptor beta chains below were found in one sample sequenced in a study of cytomegalovirus exposure and HLA in healthy donors. The PCR was carried out with 60 Vbeta primers and 13 Jbeta primers. The assay was immunoSEQ multiplex PCR, and TCRdb's table has in-frame clones only and misses some. The sample contains over 150,000 clones, around four fifths of which appear only once. Sequencing input: PBMCs. The receptors were gathered from a woman aged 45-65 years in good health and CMV-seronegative.

The chain couples TRBV11-3 to TRBJ2-2, with TRBD2 matching 10 bases. J gave up 7 bases and V 0 bases, and 14 bases lay outside the gene matches. CDR1 and CDR2 (germline): SGHNT, YENEEA. The length of the CDR3 is 19 residues. The chain's CDR3 is CASSLDGPGVAGGGGELFF. The CDR3 DNA follows: TGTGCCAGCAGCTTAGATGGGCCGGGAGTAGCGGGGGGCGGCGGGGAGCTGTTTTTT.

This clone was observed once. The chain has TRBV11-2 and TRBJ2-6; D remains unclear. This CDR3 contains 14 residues. Trimming removed 3 bases from V and 0 bases from J, with 3 bases in between. Germline V lookup: CDR1 SGHAT, CDR2 FQNNGV. The CDR3 DNA sequence: TGTGCCAGCAGCTTCGGCTCTGGGGCCAACGTCCTGACTTTC. Translation gives CASSFGSGANVLTF.

This chain joins TRBV5-1 and TRBJ2-6, with TRBD1 identical over 11 bases. Unmatched junction bases numbered 4, after V lost 4 bases and J lost 1 base. In germline, CDR1 is SGHRS, CDR2 YFSETQ. The CDR3 has 17 amino acids. CDR3 nucleotide sequence: TGCGCCAGCAGCGGGACAGGGGGTGAATCTGGGGCCAACGTCCTGACTTTC. Translated, it gives CASSGTGGESGANVLTF. Full variable domain (missing parts from reference TRBV5-1 and TRBJ2-6): KAGVTQTPRYLIKTRGQQVTLSCSPISGHRSVSWYQQTPGQGLQFLFEYFSETQRNKGNFPGRFSGRQFSNSRSEMNVSTLELGDSALYLCASSGTGGESGANVLTFGAGSRLTVL.

The chain is built from TRBV5-5 and TRBJ2-3; TRBD2 aligns across 10 bases. The CDR3 is made up of 14 amino acids. From germline, CDR1 is SGHKS and CDR2 YYEKEE (reference sequence). Trimming removed 5 bases from V and 6 bases from J; junction bases left unmatched: 6. In DNA form, the CDR3 reads TGTGCCAGCAGGGATACTAGCGGGGTGGATACGCAGTATTTT. It encodes CASRDTSGVDTQYF.

This clone was picked up a small number of times. This rearrangement joins TRBV6-5 to TRBJ1-5; 7 positions match TRBD1. Germline V CDR1 and CDR2: MNHEY, SVGAGI. V trimming: 4 bases; J trimming: 7 bases; junction bases outside the gene matches: 13. The CDR3 covers 16 residues. Here the CDR3 reads CASSSYRGKGGQPQHF. CDR3 coding DNA: TGTGCCAGCAGTTCCTACAGGGGTAAGGGAGGACAGCCCCAGCATTTT.

J is TRBJ2-1 and V is TRBV5-1, with 7 bases that match TRBD1. This CDR3 contains 15 residues. Germline V gene lookup returns CDR1 SGHRS and CDR2 YFSETQ. Unmatched junction bases numbered 6, after V lost 0 bases and J lost 6 bases. As DNA, the CDR3 is TGCGCCAGCAGCTTGGTTCGGACAGGCGGCAATGAGCAGTTCTTC. Translation: CASSLVRTGGNEQFF.

The chain couples TRBV30 to TRBJ2-1; 7 bases line up with TRBD2. CDR1 and CDR2 (germline): GTSNPN, SVGIG (reference sequence). The CDR3 length is 16 residues. V dropped 1 base and J dropped 9; count of bases not matched to a gene: 15. The CDR3 region is CAWSAKPGTTRVEQFF. The CDR3 coding sequence is TGTGCCTGGAGTGCTAAACCCGGGACTACCCGGGTTGAGCAGTTCTTC.

This chain uses TRBV7-2 with TRBJ2-7; TRBD2 matches 8 bases. The CDR3 is 14 residues long. V trimming: 4 bases; J trimming: 4 bases; junction bases outside the gene matches: 6. Germline V lookup: CDR1 SGHTA, CDR2 FQGNSA. The CDR3 DNA reads as TGTGCCAGCAGCTCCAGCGGGAGTACTTACGAGCAGTACTTC. This sequence encodes CASSSSGSTYEQYF. Variable domain in full (rest from reference TRBV7-2 and TRBJ2-7): GAGVSQSPSNKVTEKGKDVELRCDPISGHTALYWYRQSLGQGLEFLIYFQGNSAPDKSGLPSDRFSAERTGGSVSTLTIQRTQQEDSAVYLCASSSSGSTYEQYFGPGTRLTVT.

The rearrangement joins TRBV19 to TRBJ2-3; tentative D call: TRBD1 (6 bases). CDR3 length: 16 residues. Germline assignment: CDR1 LNHDA and CDR2 SQIVND (reference sequence). V was pared by 6 bases and J by 2 bases, with 18 bases between. The CDR3 coding sequence is TGTGCCAGTAGGATGAGAACAGGGCTTGTCACAGATACGCAGTATTTT. Its protein product is CASRMRTGLVTDTQYF.

The V call is TRBV11-2, the J call TRBJ2-2, with TRBD2 as a possible D gene (6 bases). The CDR3 consists of 17 residues. V lost 6 bases and J 5 bases, leaving 22 bases between the germline ends. Germline V gene sequence: CDR1 SGHAT, CDR2 FQNNGV. DNA for the CDR3: TGTGCCAGCAGTTACGGTATCCCAGAGGGGAGGACCGGGGAGCTGTTTTTT. Translating gives CASSYGIPEGRTGELFF.

This clone was detected only a few times. The DNA for the CDR3 is TGTGCCAGCAGCCTTTCAGGGAAAAATCAGCCCCAGCATTTT. Its protein is CASSLSGKNQPQHF. The chain carries TRBV5-5 and TRBJ1-5; D might be TRBD1 (5 bases). This CDR3 comprises 14 residues. Germline values: CDR1 SGHKS, CDR2 YYEKEE (reference sequence). V was pared by 4 bases and J by 4 bases, with 12 bases between.

This clone was picked up one time. V usage is TRBV11-2 and J usage is TRBJ2-3, with D possibly being TRBD1 (6 bases). Trimming removed 2 bases from V and 0 bases from J, with 9 bases in between. This CDR3 is built from 15 residues. Germline CDR1 reads SGHAT; CDR2 reads FQNNGV. Here the CDR3 DNA reads TGTGCCAGCAGCTTAAACAGGGCTAGCACAGATACGCAGTATTTT. Translation: CASSLNRASTDTQYF.

The rearrangement uses TRBV7-2 and TRBJ1-2; no reliable D call. The length of the CDR3 is 16 residues. The V gene's germline CDR1 is SGHTA and CDR2 FQGNSA. V lost 6 bases and J lost 4, with 21 bases in between. CDR3 in amino acids: CASSPLRGQHAYGYTF. CDR3 coding DNA: TGTGCCAGCAGTCCACTCCGAGGTCAGCATGCCTATGGCTACACCTTC.

This chain connects TRBV11-3 to TRBJ2-3; maybe TRBD2 (6 bases). The germline V gene has CDR1 SGHNT and CDR2 YENEEA. Trimming pared 1 base from V and 0 bases from J, leaving 11 bases between. This CDR3 is built from 16 residues. The CDR3 bases are TGTGCCAGCAGCTTAGGCCCCGGGGGTAGCACAGATACGCAGTATTTT. This sequence encodes CASSLGPGGSTDTQYF.